The rows below give T cell receptor beta chains drawn from one sample of a study of shared clonotypes between healthy human individuals. Sequencing used immunoSEQ multiplex PCR; TCRdb keeps in-frame clones, though not all of them. In the table there are around 2.5 million clones, approximately 93% of which are singletons. The material sequenced was naive CD4+ T cells from PBMCs. These receptors all come from a man aged 18 to 30 in good health. Some clones in this sample may be carry-over from other donors' samples. The CDR3 runs from the conserved cysteine through the conserved F or W. A D gene is named only where the DNA matches it firmly. Part of the rows lack a size; the others show once, few, many or a class for expanded clones.

size	D	V	length	J	DNA	CDR3
once	NA	TRBV2	11	TRBJ2-5	TGTGCCAGCACGGGGCGGGAGACCCAGTACTTC	CASTGRETQYF
NA	NA	TRBV18	13	TRBJ2-5	TGTGCCAGCTCACCCCCGGGGGTAGAGACCCAGTACTTC	CASSPPGVETQYF
NA	NA	TRBV2	11	TRBJ1-2	TGTGCCTCCCGGGCGAGCTATGGCTACACCTTC	CASRASYGYTF
NA	NA	TRBV27	15	TRBJ1-1	TGTGCCAGCAGGCAATCCCGACGGGTAAACACTGAAGCTTTCTTT	CASRQSRRVNTEAFF
NA	TRBD1	TRBV28	15	TRBJ2-2	TGTGCCAGCAGTTCGACAGGGAATAAGGCCGGGGAGCTGTTTTTT	CASSSTGNKAGELFF
NA	NA	TRBV29-1	12	TRBJ1-2	TGCAGCGTTTCTGGGGAGTTCTATGGCTACACCTTC	CSVSGEFYGYTF
NA	NA	TRBV5-1	15	TRBJ2-7	TGCGCCAGCAGCTCCGGGACACTCACGCCGTACGAGCAGTACTTC	CASSSGTLTPYEQYF
NA	NA	TRBV19	18	TRBJ2-6	TGTGCCAGTAGTATGGCGGGCCGTTACATCTCTGGGGCCAACGTCCTGACTTTC	CASSMAGRYISGANVLTF
NA	TRBD2	TRBV28	17	TRBJ2-3	TGTGCCAGCAGTTCCCCTGCTAGCGGGAGGGAGACAGATACGCAGTATTTT	CASSSPASGRETDTQYF
NA	TRBD1	TRBV28	16	TRBJ1-1	TGTGCCAGCAGTTTATCCGCAGGGACAGGGCCACTTGAAGCTTTCTTT	CASSLSAGTGPLEAFF
NA	TRBD1	TRBV19	16	TRBJ2-2	TGTGCCAGTAGTTCGTTGCGGACAGGGGTGGTCGGGGAGCTGTTTTTT	CASSSLRTGVVGELFF
NA	TRBD2	TRBV5-6	18	TRBJ2-2	TGTGCCAGCAGCTTGCTATACCCTAGCGGGAGTTCTAACGGGGAGCTGTTTTTT	CASSLLYPSGSSNGELFF
NA	TRBD1	TRBV18	15	TRBJ1-5	TGTGCCAGCTCACTACCGGGACAGGGGAGATCGCCCCAGCATTTT	CASSLPGQGRSPQHF
NA	NA	TRBV14	13	TRBJ2-1	TGTGCCAGCAGCCAAGATCTGGACGATGAGCAGTTCTTC	CASSQDLDDEQFF
NA	NA	TRBV7-3	14	TRBJ2-1	TGTGCCAGCAGCTCAGACCCCGACCGGGATGAGCAGTTCTTC	CASSSDPDRDEQFF
NA	TRBD2	TRBV11-2	17	TRBJ2-1	TGTGCCAGCAGCTCCTCCATAGCGGGAGGTTCTCCCAATGAGCAGTTCTTC	CASSSSIAGGSPNEQFF
NA	NA	TRBV9	11	TRBJ1-2	TGTGCCAGCAGCGATTCAAGTGGCTACACCTTC	CASSDSSGYTF
NA	NA	TRBV5-6	15	TRBJ1-2	TGTGCCAGCATCACCTCCCCACGGCAGGCTTATGGCTACACCTTC	CASITSPRQAYGYTF
NA	TRBD1	TRBV9	16	TRBJ2-2	TGTGCCAGCAGCCAAGGGACAGGGCTTGGAACCGGGGAGCTGTTTTTT	CASSQGTGLGTGELFF
NA	NA	TRBV7-9	14	TRBJ2-7	TGTGCCAGCAGTTACCCCGGGTCCTCCTACGAGCAGTACTTC	CASSYPGSSYEQYF
NA	NA	TRBV5-1	14	TRBJ1-6	TGCGCCAGCAGCTTGCAGGGCGGGAATTCACCCCTCCACTTT	CASSLQGGNSPLHF
NA	NA	TRBV4-1	15	TRBJ1-4	TGCGCCAGCAGGTTGACGGCTCCTCTTAATGAAAAACTGTTTTTT	CASRLTAPLNEKLFF
NA	NA	TRBV5-4	14	TRBJ2-7	TGTGCCAGCAGCTCTGACCTGTACTCCTACGAGCAGTACTTC	CASSSDLYSYEQYF
NA	NA	TRBV5-6	12	TRBJ2-2	TGTGCCAGCAGCTTGTTTCTGGGGGAGCTGTTTTTT	CASSLFLGELFF
NA	NA	TRBV4-3	16	TRBJ2-7	TGCGCCAGCAGCCAAGAAGAACCAGCGGCATCCTACGAGCAGTACTTC	CASSQEEPAASYEQYF
NA	NA	TRBV6-1	14	TRBJ1-1	TGTGCCAGCAGTGAAAAGGGTTTCAGCACTGAAGCTTTCTTT	CASSEKGFSTEAFF
NA	NA	TRBV6-5	12	TRBJ2-5	TGTGCCAGCAGCCTGAACCAAGAGACCCAGTACTTC	CASSLNQETQYF
NA	NA	TRBV9	13	TRBJ1-1	TGTGCCAGCAGCTTCTTGGACTCCTCGGGAGCTTTCTTT	CASSFLDSSGAFF
NA	NA	TRBV2	13	TRBJ1-2	TGTGCCAGCAGTGAAGACAGGTACTATGGCTACACCTTC	CASSEDRYYGYTF
NA	NA	TRBV6-1	15	TRBJ1-2	TGTGCCAGCAGTGAAGCGCCGGCAGCCTACTATGGCTACACCTTC	CASSEAPAAYYGYTF
NA	TRBD2	TRBV28	14	TRBJ2-5	TGTGCCAGCAGTTCCCCGACTAGCAAGGAGACCCAGTACTTC	CASSSPTSKETQYF
once	TRBD1	TRBV4-3	16	TRBJ2-2	TGCGCCAGCAGCCCCCTGACAGGGGGAAACGCCGGGGAGCTGTTTTTT	CASSPLTGGNAGELFF
NA	TRBD1	TRBV2	14	TRBJ2-7	TGTGCCAGCGGGGACAGGGGGGGACCCTACGAGCAGTACTTC	CASGDRGGPYEQYF
NA	TRBD2	TRBV6-5	13	TRBJ2-7	TGTGCCAGCAGTAGGACTAGCGGGCGGGGGCAGTACTTC	CASSRTSGRGQYF
few	NA	TRBV2	11	TRBJ2-7	TGTGCCAGCAGTGTGTCCTACGAGCAGTACTTC	CASSVSYEQYF
NA	TRBD1	TRBV28	14	TRBJ1-2	TGTGCCAGCAGTTTGACAGGGTGGGGCTATGGCTACACCTTC	CASSLTGWGYGYTF
NA	NA	TRBV11-1	15	TRBJ2-7	TGTGCCAGCAGCGCCGGTAGACAGCCTTCCTACGAGCAGTACTTC	CASSAGRQPSYEQYF
NA	NA	TRBV28	12	TRBJ2-7	TGTGCCAGCAGCTGGGTCAACTACGAGCAGTACTTC	CASSWVNYEQYF